This passage covers 14 T cell receptor beta chains from one sample sequenced in a study of regulatory T cells in long-lasting Graves disease. Time point here: newly diagnosed GD, antithyroid drugs for less than 3 months. Construction of the TCR library relied on RNA isolated from PBMCs. Through Arm-PCR of CDR3 regions and iRepertoire HTBI primers, TCR beta libraries were built. TCRdb re-called the multiplex PCR reads through MiXCR, storing one row per CDR3 protein. The table has about 530,000 distinct CDR3 sequences, about 16% seen once. These same data were also listed under a study on T cells in Graves' hyperthyroidism and ophthalmopathy.

This specimen was peripheral blood mononuclear cells (PBMCs), taken at new diagnosis, from a patient treated with antithyroid drugs. These receptor sequences come from a middle-aged woman with Graves disease.

This sequence joins TRBV7-6 and TRBJ2-2; the D gene is possibly TRBD1 (5 bases). CDR3 size: 14 residues. CDR1 SGHVS and CDR2 FNYEAQ come from the germline V gene. Trimming cost V 1 base and J 6 bases, with 9 bases left between them. Here the CDR3 reads CASSLGQYAGELFF. The CDR3 nucleotides are TGTGCCAGCAGCTTAGGACAGTACGCCGGGGAGCTGTTTTTT.

This clonotype has more than one count but fewer than ten. This chain joins TRBV20-1 and TRBJ1-6; D not resolved. CDR1 is DFQATT and CDR2 is SNEGSKA in the germline V gene (reference sequence). The CDR3 is made up of 15 amino acids. Trimming pared 0 bases from V and 4 bases from J, leaving 10 bases between. The CDR3, as DNA: TGCAGTGCTAGAGATTGGGCAGCATATAATTCACCCCTCCACTTT. This translates into CSARDWAAYNSPLHF.

This clonotype was counted at least ten times. The gene calls are TRBV2 and TRBJ1-6; possibly TRBD1 for D (5 bases). The CDR3 runs to 16 residues. The V and J ends lost 1 base and 3 bases respectively, with 10 bases between them. Per germline, CDR1 SNHLY and CDR2 FYNNEI. CDR3 DNA sequence: TGTGCCAGCAGTGAAGGGGGGGATAGCTATAATTCACCCCTCCACTTT. Its protein product is CASSEGGDSYNSPLHF.

The CDR3 here is CASSQVMGRTEAFF. The CDR3 DNA follows: TGTGCCAGCAGCCAGGTTATGGGGAGGACTGAAGCTTTCTTT. The chain couples TRBV14 to TRBJ1-1; D call uncertain. The CDR3 runs 14 residues. From germline, CDR1 is SGHDN and CDR2 FVKESK. Trimming pared 3 bases from V and 5 bases from J, leaving 13 bases between. The full variable domain, with the rest looked up from reference TRBV14 and TRBJ1-1, is EAGVTQFPSHSVIEKGQTVTLRCDPISGHDNLYWYRRVMGKEIKFLLHFVKESKQDESGMPNNRFLAERTGGTYSTLKVQPAELEDSGVYFCASSQVMGRTEAFFGQGTRLTVV.

The rearrangement uses TRBV4-1 and TRBJ2-5; D unresolved. The CDR3 is made up of 14 amino acids. CDR1 is MGHRA, CDR2 YSYEKL, per germline. V was clipped by 0 bases and J by 2 bases, with 7 bases between them. Here the CDR3 DNA reads TGCGCCAGCAGCCAAGAATGGCAGCAAGAGACCCAGTACTTC. Residues: CASSQEWQQETQYF.

This clonotype was recorded at least ten times. The genes are TRBV28 and TRBJ1-1; no definite D call. The germline gives CDR1 MDHEN, CDR2 SYDVKM. CDR3 length equals 13 residues. The V and J ends lost 6 bases and 2 bases respectively, with 10 bases between them. The CDR3 here is CASSNTVNTEAFF. CDR3 DNA sequence: TGTGCCAGCAGCAACACGGTTAACACTGAAGCTTTCTTT. The full variable domain, its missing parts supplied by reference TRBV28 and TRBJ1-1, is DVKVTQSSRYLVKRTGEKVFLECVQDMDHENMFWYRQDPGLGLRLIYFSYDVKMKEKGDIPEGYSVSREKKERFSLILESASTNQTSMYLCASSNTVNTEAFFGQGTRLTVV.

Comment on this clonotype: Since a much larger clone is just one base distant, this may be a read error. The conserved closing phenylalanine or tryptophan is absent in this CDR3, likely reflecting a read error. The V gene is TRBV6-1, the J gene TRBJ2-7, with D perhaps TRBD1 (6 bases). The V end lost 6 bases, the J end lost 4 bases, and 19 bases lay between the germline ends. From germline, CDR1 is MNHNS and CDR2 SASEGT. This CDR3 contains 15 residues. The DNA of the CDR3 is TGTGCCAGCAGCCCCGGAACAGGGCCGTCATACGAGCAGTACTCC. Its translation is CASSPGTGPSYEQYS.

This clonotype was counted only a few times. The rearrangement links TRBV5-6 to TRBJ2-3; 7 positions match TRBD1. This CDR3 spans 16 amino acids. Germline CDR1 reads SGHDT; CDR2 reads YYEEEE. The V and J ends lost 1 base and 0 bases, in that order; junction bases with no gene match: 5. This CDR3 is CASSLQGQTSTDTQYF. CDR3 nucleotides: TGTGCCAGCAGCTTGCAGGGACAGACTAGCACAGATACGCAGTATTTT. The variable domain in full, with the rest retrieved from reference TRBV5-6 and TRBJ2-3, is DAGVTQSPTHLIKTRGQQVTLRCSPKSGHDTVSWYQQALGQGPQFIFQYYEEEERQRGNFPDRFSGHQFPNYSSELNVNALLLGDSALYLCASSLQGQTSTDTQYFGPGTRLTVL.

The CDR3 DNA is TGTGCCAGCAGCCGGACGGGGACTAGCGGTGGAGATACGCAGTATTTT. It codes for CASSRTGTSGGDTQYF. The chain joins TRBV11-2 to TRBJ2-3; 11 bases align to TRBD2. Germline V gene data show CDR1 as SGHAT and CDR2 as FQNNGV. V lost 5 bases and J lost 5; bases outside the gene matches: 9. The CDR3 runs 16 residues.

The chain combines TRBV5-1 with TRBJ1-2, with 8 bases that match TRBD1. CDR3 size: 14 residues. V lost 4 bases, J lost 13 bases, and 15 bases stayed unmatched. The germline V gene has CDR1 SGHRS and CDR2 YFSETQ. Here the CDR3 reads CASSTGTGQVVGTF. For the CDR3, the DNA is TGCGCCAGCAGCACCGGGACAGGCCAAGTTGTGGGCACCTTC.

A remark on this clonotype: With a far larger clone one base away, a read error is the likely cause. This sequence joins TRBV12-3 or TRBV12-4 and TRBJ2-1; 8 bases are a match to TRBD1. CDR3 length equals 14 residues. CDR3 in amino acids: CASGLWTGSYEQFF. The CDR3 nucleotides read TGTGCCAGCGGTTTGTGGACAGGGAGCTACGAGCAGTTCTTC.

Many counts were recorded for this clonotype. The chain links TRBV2 to TRBJ2-3; no clear D gene. Trimming took off 9 bases at V and 6 bases at J, with 13 bases between the two ends. The CDR3 covers 12 residues. CDR1 SNHLY and CDR2 FYNNEI come from the germline V gene. CDR3 region: CASDQGWDTQYF. The CDR3 region has the DNA TGTGCCAGTGACCAAGGGTGGGATACGCAGTATTTT.

This clonotype occurred many times. This chain connects TRBV2 to TRBJ1-5, with a possible D match to TRBD1 (5 bases). The CDR3 totals 13 residues. Trimming pared 4 bases from V and 4 bases from J, leaving 8 bases between. Looked up from germline, CDR1 is SNHLY and CDR2 is FYNNEI. This CDR3 reads CASSANRNQPQHF. The DNA of the CDR3 is TGTGCCAGCAGTGCCAACAGGAATCAGCCCCAGCATTTT.

This rearrangement joins TRBV10-3 to TRBJ2-3; 7 bases agree with TRBD1. The V gene's germline CDR1 is ENHRY and CDR2 SYGVKD. V was clipped by 6 bases and J by 1 base; unmatched bases: 7. CDR3 length: 15 residues. The CDR3 here is CAIRAGGYGTDTQYF. The DNA of the CDR3 is TGTGCCATCAGGGCAGGGGGATATGGCACAGATACGCAGTATTTT.